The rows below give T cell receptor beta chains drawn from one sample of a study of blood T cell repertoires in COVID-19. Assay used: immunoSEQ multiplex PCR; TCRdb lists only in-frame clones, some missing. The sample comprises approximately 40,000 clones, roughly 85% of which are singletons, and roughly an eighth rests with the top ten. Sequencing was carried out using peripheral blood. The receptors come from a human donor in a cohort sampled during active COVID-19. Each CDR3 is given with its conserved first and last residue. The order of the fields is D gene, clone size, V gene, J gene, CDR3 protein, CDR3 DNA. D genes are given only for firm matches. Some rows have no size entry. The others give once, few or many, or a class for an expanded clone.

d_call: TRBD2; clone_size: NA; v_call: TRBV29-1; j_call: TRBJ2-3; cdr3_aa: CSRKSASGDPSTDTQYF; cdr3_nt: TGCAGCCGTAAGTCGGCTAGCGGGGACCCTAGCACAGATACGCAGTATTTT
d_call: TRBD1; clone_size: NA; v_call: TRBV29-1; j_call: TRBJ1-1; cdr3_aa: CSVSSIQGFNTEAFF; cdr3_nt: TGCAGCGTTTCTTCCATACAGGGGTTTAACACTGAAGCTTTCTTT
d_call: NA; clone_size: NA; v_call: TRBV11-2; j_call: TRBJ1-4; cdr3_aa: CASSLDQEGRFANEKLFF; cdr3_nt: TGTGCCAGCAGCTTAGATCAAGAGGGGAGGTTCGCTAATGAAAAACTGTTTTTT
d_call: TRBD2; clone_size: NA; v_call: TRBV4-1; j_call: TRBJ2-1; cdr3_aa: CASSQDTQGTSRLGEQFF; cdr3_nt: TGCGCCAGCAGCCAGGATACCCAAGGGACTAGCCGGCTGGGGGAGCAGTTCTTC
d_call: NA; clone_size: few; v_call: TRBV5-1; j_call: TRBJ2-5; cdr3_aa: CASSLVAAGKETQYF; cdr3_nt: TGCGCCAGCAGCTTGGTAGCGGCAGGGAAAGAGACCCAGTACTTC
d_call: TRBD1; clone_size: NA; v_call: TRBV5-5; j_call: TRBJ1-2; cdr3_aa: CASSLYRTGRYGYTF; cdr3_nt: TGTGCCAGCAGCTTGTACCGGACAGGGCGCTATGGCTACACCTTC
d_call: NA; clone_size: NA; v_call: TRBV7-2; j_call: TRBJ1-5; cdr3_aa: CASATTGNQPQHF; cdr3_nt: TGTGCCAGCGCCACCACAGGGAATCAGCCCCAGCATTTT
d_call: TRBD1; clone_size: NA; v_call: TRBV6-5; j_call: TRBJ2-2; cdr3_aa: CASMRQGSGTGELFF; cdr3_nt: TGTGCCAGCATGAGACAGGGAAGTGGCACCGGGGAGCTGTTTTTT
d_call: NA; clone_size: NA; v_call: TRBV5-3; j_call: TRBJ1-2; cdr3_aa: CARSLDRNYGYTF; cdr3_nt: TGTGCCAGAAGCTTGGACAGAAACTATGGCTACACCTTC
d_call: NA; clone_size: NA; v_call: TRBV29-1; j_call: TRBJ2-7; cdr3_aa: CSVESRYEQYF; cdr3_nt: TGCAGCGTGGAGTCCCGCTACGAGCAGTACTTC
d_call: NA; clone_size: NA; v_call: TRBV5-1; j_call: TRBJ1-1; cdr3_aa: CASSLIPGQTEAFF; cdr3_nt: TGCGCCAGCAGCTTGATACCAGGACAGACTGAAGCTTTCTTT
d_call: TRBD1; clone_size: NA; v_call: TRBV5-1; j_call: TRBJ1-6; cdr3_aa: CASTGGQGNNSPLHF; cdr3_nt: TGCGCCAGCACAGGGGGACAAGGAAATAATTCACCCCTCCACTTT
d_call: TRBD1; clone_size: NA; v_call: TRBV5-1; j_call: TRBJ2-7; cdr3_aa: CASSSRQGANEQYF; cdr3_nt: TGCGCCAGCAGCAGTAGACAGGGGGCGAACGAGCAGTACTTC
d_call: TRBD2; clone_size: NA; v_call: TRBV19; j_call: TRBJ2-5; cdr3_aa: CASSRPGLAGPGTQYF; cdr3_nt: TGTGCCAGTAGCCGACCCGGACTAGCGGGGCCGGGGACCCAGTACTTC
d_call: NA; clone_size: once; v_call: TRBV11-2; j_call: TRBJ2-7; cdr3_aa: CASSPEGWGRHEQYF; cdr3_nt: TGTGCCAGCAGCCCAGAAGGTTGGGGGCGGCACGAGCAGTACTTC
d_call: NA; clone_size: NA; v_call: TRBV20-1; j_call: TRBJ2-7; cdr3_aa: CSASSGHEQYF; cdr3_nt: TGCAGTGCTAGTTCCGGTCACGAGCAGTACTTC
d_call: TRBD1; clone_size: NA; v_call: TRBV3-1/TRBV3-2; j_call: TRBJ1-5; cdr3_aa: CASSQGQGIGNQPQHF; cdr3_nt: TGTGCCAGCAGCCAGGGACAGGGTATAGGCAATCAGCCCCAGCATTTT
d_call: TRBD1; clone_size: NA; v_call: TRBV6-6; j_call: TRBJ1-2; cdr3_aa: CASSSDRGYGYTF; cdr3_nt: TGTGCCAGCAGCTCCGACAGGGGCTATGGCTACACCTTC
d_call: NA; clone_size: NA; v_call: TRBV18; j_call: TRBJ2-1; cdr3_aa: CASSPIGAPDNEQFF; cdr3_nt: TGTGCCAGCTCACCAATTGGGGCCCCGGACAATGAGCAGTTCTTC
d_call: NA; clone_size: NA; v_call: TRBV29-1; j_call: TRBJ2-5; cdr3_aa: CSVAITGSETQYF; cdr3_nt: TGCAGCGTAGCCATTACGGGTTCGGAGACCCAGTACTTC
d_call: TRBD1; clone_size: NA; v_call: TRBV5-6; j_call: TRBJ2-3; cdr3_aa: CASSLGRGTSTDTQYF; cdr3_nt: TGTGCCAGCAGCTTGGGCAGGGGGACCAGCACAGATACGCAGTATTTT
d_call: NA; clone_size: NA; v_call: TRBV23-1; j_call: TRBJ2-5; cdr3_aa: CASSQHRVLGTQYF; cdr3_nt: TGCGCCAGCAGTCAGCACAGGGTCTTGGGGACCCAGTACTTC
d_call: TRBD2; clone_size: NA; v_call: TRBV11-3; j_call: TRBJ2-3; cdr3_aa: CASSPRGGATDTQYF; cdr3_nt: TGTGCCAGCAGCCCCCGCGGGGGGGCTACAGATACGCAGTATTTT
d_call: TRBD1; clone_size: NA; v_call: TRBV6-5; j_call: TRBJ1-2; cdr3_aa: CASTPRQGWDYGYTF; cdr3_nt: TGTGCCAGCACGCCTCGACAGGGTTGGGACTATGGCTACACCTTC
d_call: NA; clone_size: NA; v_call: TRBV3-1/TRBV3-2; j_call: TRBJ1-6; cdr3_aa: CASSQDVVLSYSYNSPLHF; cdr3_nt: TGTGCCAGCAGCCAAGACGTGGTATTGAGTTACTCCTATAATTCACCCCTCCACTTT
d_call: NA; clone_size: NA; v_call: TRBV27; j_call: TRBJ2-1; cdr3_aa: CASSLSRAVRSYNEQFF; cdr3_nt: TGTGCCAGCAGTTTGTCTCGAGCGGTCCGCTCCTACAATGAGCAGTTCTTC
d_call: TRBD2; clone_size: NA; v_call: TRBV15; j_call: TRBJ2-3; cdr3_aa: CATSRLPQGGGITDTQYF; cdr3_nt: TGTGCCACCAGCAGACTCCCGCAGGGCGGGGGTATCACAGATACGCAGTATTTT
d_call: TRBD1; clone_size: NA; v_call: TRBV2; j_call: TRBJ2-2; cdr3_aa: CASSNAQGAFAGELFF; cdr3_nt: TGTGCCAGCAGTAATGCACAGGGGGCTTTCGCCGGGGAGCTGTTTTTT
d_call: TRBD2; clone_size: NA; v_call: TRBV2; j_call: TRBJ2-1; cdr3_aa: CASSPLAGAINEQFF; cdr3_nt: TGTGCCAGCAGTCCTCTAGCGGGGGCCATCAATGAGCAGTTCTTC
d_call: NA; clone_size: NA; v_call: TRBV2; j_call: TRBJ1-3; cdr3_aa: CASSEQGTGNTIYF; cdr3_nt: TGTGCCAGCAGTGAGCAGGGAACGGGAAACACCATATATTTT
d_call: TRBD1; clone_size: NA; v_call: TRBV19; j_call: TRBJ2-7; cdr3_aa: CASSTPGQASYEQYF; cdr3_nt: TGTGCCAGTAGCACGCCGGGACAGGCCTCCTACGAGCAGTACTTC
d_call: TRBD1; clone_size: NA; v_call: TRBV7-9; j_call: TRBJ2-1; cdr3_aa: CASRGQYGHNEQFF; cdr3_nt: TGTGCCAGCAGGGGACAGTATGGGCACAATGAGCAGTTCTTC
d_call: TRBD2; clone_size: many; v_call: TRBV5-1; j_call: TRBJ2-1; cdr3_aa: CASSRNPGLGDEQFF; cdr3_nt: TGCGCCAGCAGCAGAAATCCGGGACTAGGCGATGAGCAGTTCTTC
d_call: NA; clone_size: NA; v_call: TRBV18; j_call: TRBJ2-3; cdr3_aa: CASSPGTRGSTDTQYF; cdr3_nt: TGTGCCAGCTCGCCGGGGACAAGGGGTAGCACAGATACGCAGTATTTT
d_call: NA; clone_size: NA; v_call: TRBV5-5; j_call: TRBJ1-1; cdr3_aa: CASSLGAGNTEAFF; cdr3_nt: TGTGCCAGCAGCTTGGGGGCGGGGAACACTGAAGCTTTCTTT
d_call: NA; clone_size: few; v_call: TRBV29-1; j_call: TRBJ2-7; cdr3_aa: CSARDITEASYEQYF; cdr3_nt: TGCAGCGCCCGAGACATCACGGAGGCTTCCTACGAGCAGTACTTC
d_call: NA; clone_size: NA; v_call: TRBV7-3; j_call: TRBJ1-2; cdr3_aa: CASKPAEIVRGYTF; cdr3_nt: TGTGCCAGTAAGCCGGCGGAGATCGTCCGAGGCTACACCTTC
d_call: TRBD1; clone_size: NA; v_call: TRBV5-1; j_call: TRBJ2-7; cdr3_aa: CASSSGTGYSYEQYF; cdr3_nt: TGCGCCAGCAGCTCCGGGACAGGTTATTCCTACGAGCAGTACTTC
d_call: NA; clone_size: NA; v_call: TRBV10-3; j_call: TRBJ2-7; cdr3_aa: CAISESGSSYEQYF; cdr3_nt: TGTGCCATCAGTGAGTCAGGGAGCTCCTACGAGCAGTACTTC
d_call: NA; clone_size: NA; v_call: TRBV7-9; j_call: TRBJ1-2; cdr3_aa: CASSRDTNYGYTF; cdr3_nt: TGTGCCAGCAGCCGGGACACCAACTATGGCTACACCTTC
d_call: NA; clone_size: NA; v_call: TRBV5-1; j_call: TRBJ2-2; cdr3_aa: CASSIRPAETGELFF; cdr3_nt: TGCGCCAGCAGCATCCGGCCTGCGGAGACCGGGGAGCTGTTTTTT
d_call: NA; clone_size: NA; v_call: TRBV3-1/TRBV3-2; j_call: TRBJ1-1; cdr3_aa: CASSLGGSEAFF; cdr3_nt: TGTGCCAGCAGCTTGGGAGGGTCTGAAGCTTTCTTT
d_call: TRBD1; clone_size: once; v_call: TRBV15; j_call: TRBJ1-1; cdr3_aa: CATSRGGQGGTEAFF; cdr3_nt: TGTGCCACCAGCAGAGGGGGACAGGGAGGCACTGAAGCTTTCTTT
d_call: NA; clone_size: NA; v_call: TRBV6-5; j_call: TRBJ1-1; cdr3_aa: CASSPPGWMNTEAFF; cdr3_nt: TGTGCCAGCAGCCCGCCGGGGTGGATGAACACTGAAGCTTTCTTT
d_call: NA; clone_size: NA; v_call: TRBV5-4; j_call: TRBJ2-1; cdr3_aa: CASSSRVGYDIEQFF; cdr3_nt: TGTGCCAGCAGCAGCAGGGTCGGCTATGATATTGAGCAGTTCTTC
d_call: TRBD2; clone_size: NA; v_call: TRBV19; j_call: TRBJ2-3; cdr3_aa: CASTKAGASTDTQYF; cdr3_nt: TGTGCCAGTACCAAAGCGGGAGCTAGCACAGATACGCAGTATTTT
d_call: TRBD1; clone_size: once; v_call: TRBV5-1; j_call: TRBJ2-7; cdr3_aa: CASSTTGGAEQYF; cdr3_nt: TGCGCCAGCAGCACGACAGGGGGGGCCGAGCAGTACTTC